Listed below are T cell receptor beta chains from one sample, sequenced in a study of shared T cell receptors in the human thymus. The repertoire was sequenced with immunoSEQ multiplex PCR; TCRdb's copy has only in-frame clones and lacks some. Found here are some 400,000 clones, 95% of them singletons; the top ten hold roughly 0.02%. The specimen was thymocytes. The receptors derive from a human donor. Each CDR3 is given with its conserved first and last residue. D genes are given only for firm matches. Size tells how often a clone was seen (once, few, many) or the class of an expanded clone, and some rows leave it out.

v_call	d_call	j_call	clone_size	cdr3_aa	cdr3_nt
TRBV19	-	TRBJ1-4	-	CASTNGENEKLFF	TGTGCCAGTACCAACGGTGAGAATGAAAAACTGTTTTTT
TRBV7-9	-	TRBJ2-1	once	CASSPSEVDEQFF	TGTGCCAGCAGCCCTTCGGAAGTTGATGAGCAGTTCTTC
TRBV14	TRBD2	TRBJ2-1	-	CASSQDGSSGSTKQFF	TGTGCCAGCAGCCAAGATGGGTCTAGCGGGAGTACAAAGCAGTTCTTC
TRBV18	TRBD2	TRBJ2-1	-	CASSPGTSGRTGNNEQFF	TGTGCCAGCTCACCCGGGACTAGCGGCCGAACGGGAAACAATGAGCAGTTCTTC
TRBV7-2	-	TRBJ1-1	once	CASSRRNTEAFF	TGTGCCAGCAGCCGGAGAAACACTGAAGCTTTCTTT
TRBV4-1	TRBD2	TRBJ2-1	once	CASSLILAGDYNEQFF	TGCGCCAGCAGCCTCATACTAGCGGGGGATTACAATGAGCAGTTCTTC
TRBV19	-	TRBJ2-2	-	CASSIDLSVPNTGELFF	TGTGCCAGTAGTATAGATCTAAGCGTCCCGAACACCGGGGAGCTGTTTTTT
TRBV6-4	-	TRBJ1-5	-	CASYQGRSNQPQHF	TGTGCCAGTTATCAGGGACGGAGCAATCAGCCCCAGCATTTT
TRBV7-3	TRBD2	TRBJ2-2	-	CASSLWGTSENTGELFF	TGTGCCAGCAGCTTATGGGGGACTAGCGAGAACACCGGGGAGCTGTTTTTT
TRBV11-2	TRBD2	TRBJ2-5	-	CASSLLAGEETQYF	TGTGCCAGCAGCTTACTAGCGGGAGAAGAGACCCAGTACTTC
TRBV7-2	-	TRBJ2-6	-	CASSLAQKGRLRESGANVLTF	TGTGCCAGCAGCTTAGCCCAAAAAGGGAGATTGAGGGAGTCTGGGGCCAACGTCCTGACTTTC
TRBV6-5	-	TRBJ2-7	-	CASSYSFGESSYEQYF	TGTGCCAGCAGTTACTCATTCGGGGAGAGCTCCTACGAGCAGTACTTC
TRBV15	-	TRBJ1-4	-	CATSFRSDEKLFF	TGTGCCACCAGCTTCCGCTCGGATGAAAAACTGTTTTTT
TRBV5-5	TRBD2	TRBJ2-7	-	CASSPGLAGSQSYEQYF	TGTGCCAGCAGCCCTGGACTAGCGGGGAGCCAATCCTACGAGCAGTACTTC
TRBV7-8	-	TRBJ2-7	-	CAIWSQGQNEQYF	TGTGCCATCTGGAGCCAGGGGCAGAACGAGCAGTACTTC
TRBV19	-	TRBJ1-5	-	CASNRRGGEDNQPQHF	TGTGCCAGTAATCGGAGGGGGGGAGAGGACAATCAGCCCCAGCATTTT
TRBV5-1	-	TRBJ2-6	-	CASSLVVSGANVLTF	TGCGCCAGCAGCTTGGTCGTCTCTGGGGCCAACGTCCTGACTTTC
TRBV7-2	TRBD2	TRBJ2-1	-	CASSLGTSGAYNEQFF	TGTGCCAGCAGCTTAGGAACTAGCGGCGCCTACAATGAGCAGTTCTTC
TRBV5-6	-	TRBJ2-1	-	CASSLGASEAYYNEQFF	TGTGCCAGCAGCTTGGGGGCTAGCGAGGCTTACTACAATGAGCAGTTCTTC
TRBV7-9	-	TRBJ1-1	-	CASSLDGQNSEAFF	TGTGCCAGCAGCTTAGACGGACAGAACTCTGAAGCTTTCTTT
TRBV30	-	TRBJ1-2	-	CARDQHEDGYTF	TGTGCGAGAGACCAACACGAAGATGGCTACACCTTC
TRBV5-6	TRBD1	TRBJ2-2	-	CASISGTGNAGELFF	TGTGCCAGCATCTCCGGGACAGGGAATGCCGGGGAGCTGTTTTTT
TRBV5-5	-	TRBJ1-2	-	CASSLVEGSLYGYTF	TGTGCCAGCAGCTTGGTGGAGGGCAGTCTTTACGGCTACACCTTC
TRBV27	-	TRBJ1-2	-	CASSSTGSRSWGYTF	TGTGCCAGCAGTTCCACAGGGTCCCGGTCTTGGGGCTACACCTTC
TRBV6-1	TRBD1	TRBJ2-1	-	CASSEPPADRAYNEQFF	TGTGCCAGCAGTGAACCGCCCGCTGACAGGGCATACAATGAGCAGTTCTTC
TRBV7-7	TRBD2	TRBJ2-1	-	CASSPGLAGPEQFF	TGTGCCAGCAGCCCGGGACTAGCGGGACCCGAGCAGTTCTTC
TRBV25-1	-	TRBJ2-7	-	CASSPDGSYEQYF	TGTGCCAGCAGTCCGGACGGATCCTACGAGCAGTACTTC
TRBV30	-	TRBJ2-1	-	CAWSLDEQFF	TGTGCCTGGAGTTTGGATGAGCAGTTCTTC
TRBV29-1	-	TRBJ2-7	-	CSVEALQGRRVSYEQYF	TGCAGCGTTGAAGCGCTCCAAGGGAGGAGGGTTTCCTACGAGCAGTACTTC
TRBV15	-	TRBJ2-2	-	CATSTGPLGTGELFF	TGTGCCACCAGCACGGGACCCCTAGGCACCGGGGAGCTGTTTTTT
TRBV27	-	TRBJ2-1	-	CASSLSNLDKSSYNEQFF	TGTGCCAGCAGTTTATCTAACCTGGATAAAAGCTCCTACAATGAGCAGTTCTTC
TRBV19	-	TRBJ2-7	-	CASSRRAPAREQYF	TGTGCCAGTAGTCGTAGGGCGCCGGCCAGGGAGCAGTACTTC
TRBV11-1	-	TRBJ2-7	-	CASSLGLVNYEQYF	TGTGCCAGCAGCTTAGGACTAGTGAACTACGAGCAGTACTTC
TRBV28	-	TRBJ2-6	-	CASTKSGANVLTF	TGTGCCAGCACCAAATCTGGGGCCAACGTCCTGACTTTC
TRBV7-8	-	TRBJ2-3	-	CASSFGVGGTDTQYF	TGTGCCAGCAGCTTTGGAGTAGGGGGGACAGATACGCAGTATTTT
TRBV29-1	TRBD1	TRBJ2-1	-	CSARQGARNEQFF	TGCAGCGCTAGACAGGGGGCCCGCAATGAGCAGTTCTTC
TRBV9	-	TRBJ2-7	-	CASSRGGLPSYEQYF	TGTGCCAGCAGCCGAGGGGGACTACCTAGCTACGAGCAGTACTTC
TRBV19	TRBD2	TRBJ2-7	-	CASSVERGSSYEQYF	TGTGCCAGTAGTGTAGAGCGGGGGAGCTCCTACGAGCAGTACTTC
TRBV4-1	-	TRBJ1-2	-	CASSRWGELPYGYTF	TGCGCCAGCAGCCGTTGGGGTGAGCTTCCCTATGGCTACACCTTC
TRBV6-1	-	TRBJ2-2	-	CASSEGIRGTRNTGELFF	TGTGCCAGCAGTGAAGGAATCAGGGGGACTAGGAACACCGGGGAGCTGTTTTTT
TRBV7-9	-	TRBJ1-2	-	CASSFSESGTINYGYTF	TGTGCCAGCAGCTTCAGCGAATCCGGGACCATAAACTATGGCTACACCTTC
TRBV28	TRBD1	TRBJ1-5	-	CASSLWWGQSVAENQPQHF	TGTGCCAGCAGTTTGTGGTGGGGACAGTCTGTAGCGGAAAATCAGCCCCAGCATTTT
TRBV27	-	TRBJ2-1	-	CASSPRLDYNEQFF	TGTGCCAGCAGCCCCCGACTAGATTACAATGAGCAGTTCTTC
TRBV7-9	-	TRBJ1-5	-	CASSLEGHPSNQPQHF	TGTGCCAGCAGCTTAGAGGGGCATCCTAGCAATCAGCCCCAGCATTTT
TRBV15	-	TRBJ2-7	once	CATSRRRNYEQYF	TGTGCCACCTCGCGGAGGCGTAACTACGAGCAGTACTTC
TRBV5-1	TRBD2	TRBJ2-7	-	CASSWDSIAGGGSYEQYF	TGCGCCAGCAGCTGGGACAGTATAGCGGGAGGAGGATCCTACGAGCAGTACTTC
TRBV19	TRBD2	TRBJ2-1	-	CASSIEAGLGVPRGYNEQFF	TGTGCCAGTAGTATAGAGGCGGGACTAGGGGTCCCCCGGGGCTACAATGAGCAGTTCTTC
TRBV27	-	TRBJ2-7	-	CASSYRRSYEQYF	TGTGCCAGCAGTTACCGGAGGTCCTACGAGCAGTACTTC
TRBV10-2	-	TRBJ2-1	-	CASNPHGPAPLNEQFF	TGCGCCAGCAACCCCCATGGGCCTGCCCCTCTCAATGAGCAGTTCTTC
TRBV7-9	-	TRBJ2-6	-	CASSSTTGWGANVLTF	TGTGCCAGCAGCTCCACCACAGGGTGGGGGGCCAACGTCCTGACTTTC
TRBV19	TRBD2	TRBJ2-1	-	CASSIAASGRGEQFF	TGTGCCAGTAGTATCGCAGCTAGCGGGAGGGGTGAGCAGTTCTTC
TRBV29-1	TRBD2	TRBJ2-2	-	CSVEDPGRSPGELFF	TGCAGCGTTGAAGACCCCGGGAGGAGTCCGGGGGAGCTGTTTTTT
TRBV5-6	-	TRBJ2-3	-	CASSSTDTQYF	TGTGCCAGCAGCAGCACAGATACGCAGTATTTT
TRBV27	TRBD2	TRBJ2-3	once	CASSLPASGSTDTQYF	TGTGCCAGCAGTTTACCCGCTAGCGGTAGCACAGATACGCAGTATTTT
TRBV4-2	TRBD2	TRBJ2-1	few	CASSQDMSSGEDEQFF	TGTGCCAGCAGCCAAGATATGTCTAGCGGGGAGGATGAGCAGTTCTTC
TRBV7-9	-	TRBJ1-1	-	CASSPRAPRGMNTEAFF	TGTGCCAGCAGTCCCCGAGCCCCCAGGGGTATGAACACTGAAGCTTTCTTT
TRBV11-3	-	TRBJ2-3	-	CASSFKGARTDTQYF	TGTGCCAGCAGCTTTAAGGGAGCCCGCACAGATACGCAGTATTTT